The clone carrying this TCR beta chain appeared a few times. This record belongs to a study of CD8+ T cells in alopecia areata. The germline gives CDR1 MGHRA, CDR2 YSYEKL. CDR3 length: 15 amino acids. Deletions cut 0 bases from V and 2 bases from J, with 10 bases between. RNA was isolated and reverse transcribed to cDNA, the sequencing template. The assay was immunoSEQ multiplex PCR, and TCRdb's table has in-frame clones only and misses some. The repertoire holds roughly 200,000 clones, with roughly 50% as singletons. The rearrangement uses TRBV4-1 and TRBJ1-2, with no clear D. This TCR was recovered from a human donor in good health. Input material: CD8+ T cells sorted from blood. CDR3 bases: TGCGCCAGCAGCCAAGATGCAGGAGAGAACTATGGCTACACCTTC. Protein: CASSQDAGENYGYTF.